This TCR beta chain was identified in a study of CD8 T cells in ankylosing spondylitis. Molecular-barcoded quantitative 5'-RACE produced these TCR beta libraries. TCRdb reanalysed the 5' RACE reads using MiXCR and keeps one entry per CDR3 protein. The table records approximately 400,000 distinct CDR3 sequences, 25% to 30% of them present only once. Study conclusions and caveats: Clones linked to the disease showed a CD8+ phenotype. They occurred at relatively low frequencies in peripheral blood. Characteristic, it appeared, of ankylosing spondylitis blood was a TCR beta motif of eight highly homologous variants. Clones linked to disease were reported to show significant enrichment in matched ankylosing spondylitis synovial fluid. Some motif variants were previously reported in reactive arthritis synovial fluid and blood.

Comments on this clonotype: What it binds is unknown.

Trimming shortened V by 4 bases and J by 6 bases, and 19 bases separated the two germline ends. This CDR3 contains 15 residues. Germline CDR1 reads SQVTM; CDR2 reads ANQGSEA. This clonotype was sampled from a male donor with ankylosing spondylitis. The V and J genes are TRBV29-1 and TRBJ2-1, with D maybe TRBD1 (7 bases). Material for sequencing was blood, either unsorted or a sorted T cell fraction (not recorded which). The CDR3 here is CSVAIGPRGVNEQFF. CDR3 nucleotides: TGCAGCGTTGCTATTGGGCCCAGGGGGGTCAATGAGCAGTTCTTC.